This T cell receptor beta chain is drawn from a study of molecular identifiers for immune sequencing clone quantification (dated by TCRdb to the late 2010s). Describing the broader study: For a replicate experiment, the RNA from either 20,000 or 100,000 naive CD8 T cells was divided into five aliquots, and four of those aliquots went on to sequencing. This methods study used CD8 T cells to benchmark TCR RNA copy counting and molecular-identifier clustering-based TCR repertoire sequencing (MIDCIRS). Overall study outcomes, separate from this receptor: Modeling gave about three recovered TCR RNA copies per cell versus approximately 11 by digital PCR, implying about 30% capture efficiency. The naive libraries included spiked-in Jurkat TCR RNA (roughly 9 copies' worth), and this RNA is not part of the donor repertoire. In CMV-specific effector cells, clones with more than 20 RNA copies accounted for over 97% of molecules, whereas in naive cells such clones accounted for under 1%. Spiked-in Jurkat TCR RNA equal to a single cell's worth was reported to be detectable even within 1,200,000 naive CD8 T cells. Identical TCR molecules sharing a barcode could cause highly expanded clone sizes to be underestimated. When barcode sub-clustering was left out, chimeric consensus sequences inflated TCR diversity, with chimeras reaching as high as 47%.

Preparation of the library involved PCR. For sequencing, a NextSeq 500 was employed. Preparation of bulk TCR libraries followed a previously described approach, with the TCR primers listed in Table S5. Purification of total RNA was performed with the Qiagen AllPrep DNA/RNA kit. Before analysis, reads from multiple sequencing runs of the same library were pooled. Per the authors' processing: Reads were retained only if their TCR constant sequence matched exactly, and those retained reads were trimmed to 150 nt and grouped according to their 12-nt molecular barcodes. Reads inside each barcode group were sub-clustered using a 15% Levenshtein threshold, and a quality-weighted consensus sequence was constructed for each RNA molecule. Non-functional sequences were filtered out, along with any lower-count sequence sitting one edit away from another sequence. On the basis of fitting two negative binomial distributions, barcode sub-clusters with fewer than 20% of the maximum read count were discarded. The public reads were quality trimmed at Q25 with fastp and then assembled into clones with MiXCR by TCRdb, keeping productive beta chains. Identical CDR3 protein sequences are pooled into one entry, listed with their most common genes and DNA. TCRdb, not the original authors, processed these V and J calls. For this sample there are some 97,000 distinct CDR3 sequences; less than 25% appear just once. Clones ranked in the top ten supply 0.85% to 0.95% of the sample.

Libraries of naive CD8 T cells were generated from roughly 21,000 to 960,000 sorted cells, with 10%, 30% or 50% of the purified RNA used. Naive CD8 T cells, defined as CD8+CD4-CCR7+CD45RA+, were FACS-sorted into RLT Plus buffer on a BD FACSAria II. To test detection sensitivity, Jurkat RNA equal to around nine TCR copies was added to samples of about 17,000-1,100,000 naive CD8 T cells. CD8 T cells were enriched using RosetteSep CD8+ T Cell Enrichment Cocktail and Ficoll-Paque, and the enriched cells then underwent ACK red cell lysis. This clonotype occurred a few times. It lacks a known antigen. The junction shows a germline mismatch at one end, possibly a read error. The CDR3 spans 16 residues, from the cysteine through the phenylalanine. The only DNA kept is the CDR3, 48 bases in frame from the first base. From a lookup of the germline V gene, CDR1 and CDR2 are MGHRA and YSYEKL.

The chain uses TRBV4-1 and TRBJ2-7, with an unclear D gene assignment. Specimen: naive CD8+ T cells from blood, with Jurkat cell RNA spiked in. The cell subset or site label, as the study defines it: FACS-sorted CD8+CD4-CCR7+CD45RA+ naive T cells. The TCR was taken from a human donor in good health. Some libraries in this study had Jurkat cell RNA spiked in. The DNA reads as follows: TGCGCCAGCAGTCAAGGGTTTGTAGGCGAAACCTACGAGCAGTACTTC. Its translation is CASSQGFVGETYEQYF.